A single T cell receptor (beta chain) is shown here with its context. This clonotype came up a few times. The antigen it recognizes is unknown. Within one base of it there is no much larger clone, and no base qualities were kept. The data derive from a study of T-cell reconstitution after alpha-beta-depleted transplantation in children (dated by TCRdb to the mid-2010s). Regarding the research as a whole: T-cell immune reconstitution after TCRalphabeta/CD19-depleted allogeneic hematopoietic cell transplantation in children was quantitatively tracked in the study by means of TCR repertoire profiling.

Including cysteine and phenylalanine, the CDR3 has 15 amino acids. Solely the CDR3 DNA is kept, with 45 bases framed from the first base. From the germline V gene, CDR1 is SGHRS and CDR2 is YFSETQ. Trimming removed 0 bases from V and 7 bases from J, leaving 13 bases between the germline ends. Libraries were prepared through PCR. TCRdb names Illumina HiSeq 2500 as the instrument used. TCR library preparation used molecular barcoding, with unique molecular identifiers applied to normalize quantification of the TCRbeta repertoire. TCRdb reprocessed the public reads (quality trimming at Q25 with fastp, clone calling with MiXCR) and kept in-frame beta chains. Each record represents a unique CDR3 protein, reported with the most common genes and DNA among its rows. Within this sample are some 830,000 distinct CDR3 sequences, with about 15% of them counted one time only. The ten largest clones represent just under 5% of the sample.

The treatment or condition tag for this specimen amounts to: allogeneic hematopoietic cell transplantation with graft depleted of TCRalphabeta T cells and CD19 B cells. The transplant recipients were children given TCRalphabeta/CD19-depleted allogeneic hematopoietic cell grafts. The paper's findings and limits, for the study overall: Apparently early alphabetaT-cell count recovery about two months after transplant reportedly relied on only several hundred rapidly expanded clones derived from non-depleted graft cells. In some patients, the high TCRbeta diversity seen at day 60 was put down to recipient T cells and intrathymic progenitors that had survived conditioning. Hyperexpanded clone frequencies declined over subsequent months; after one year, T-cell counts and TCRbeta diversity were mostly attributed to newly produced T cells.

The chain was built from TRBV5-1 and TRBJ1-4; the D gene remains uncertain. The source is a male patient younger than 18 who had a stem cell transplant for acute lymphoblastic leukemia, so the T cells may come from the graft donor. The sequencing here drew on PBMCs, mostly from graft donor cells, taken 360 days after TCRalphabeta/CD19-depleted stem cell transplant. The DNA reads TGCGCCAGCAGCTTGGACGGGAACGTCGGTGAAAAACTGTTTTTT. Its protein product is CASSLDGNVGEKLFF.